The 5 T cell receptor beta chains below were found in one sample sequenced in a study of blood T cell repertoires in COVID-19 (dated by TCRdb to about 2020). The library relied on the immunoSEQ multiplex PCR assay. Sourced from immuneACCESS, this table was stored by TCRdb with only in-frame sequences that have V and J called. A share of the clones is absent; for the studies checked, an unresolved V gene accounts for under half, and the remainder has no known explanation. The sample table records more than 85,000 clones; about 79% of these occur just once. Together, the top ten hold 4% to 5.5% of the sample. The source material was peripheral blood. Every receptor here comes from a woman between 50 and 59 years old with acute or convalescent COVID-19.

J is TRBJ1-5 and V is TRBV19; 9 bases line up with TRBD1. The V and J ends lost 7 bases and 2 bases, in that order; junction bases with no gene match: 6. CDR1 is LNHDA, CDR2 SQIVND, per germline (reference sequence). The CDR3 is 15 residues long. The CDR3: CASTYTGGGNQPQHF. The CDR3 DNA is TGTGCCAGTACCTACACAGGGGGCGGCAATCAGCCCCAGCATTTT.

This chain links TRBV25-1 with TRBJ1-1, with no clear D. Germline V gene lookup returns CDR1 MGHDK and CDR2 SYGVNS. Trimming took off 8 bases at V and 7 bases at J, with 11 bases between the two ends. This CDR3 has 11 amino acids. The CDR3 bases are TGTGCCAGCTCGAGCTTGATTGAAGCTTTCTTT. This gives the protein CASSSLIEAFF.

This clone appeared a single time. The chain couples TRBV7-2 to TRBJ2-7, with unresolved D. The CDR3 has 12 amino acids. Germline-derived CDR1 and CDR2 are SGHTA and FQGNSA. V was cut by 5 bases and J by 0 bases, with 5 bases left in between. CDR3 residues: CASSPRSYEQYF. Written as DNA, the CDR3 is TGTGCCAGCAGCCCCCGCTCCTACGAGCAGTACTTC.

The chain recombines TRBV5-6 with TRBJ2-1; TRBD2 matches at 12 bases. V lost 0 bases, J lost 4 bases, and 5 bases stayed unmatched. The germline CDR1 and CDR2 sequences are SGHDT and YYEEEE. The CDR3 consists of 17 residues. CDR3 amino acids: CASSLAITSGGYNEQFF. The DNA of the CDR3 is TGTGCCAGCAGCTTGGCGATAACTAGCGGGGGGTACAATGAGCAGTTCTTC.

The chain links TRBV27 to TRBJ1-4; tentative D call: TRBD1 (5 bases). Trimming removed 6 bases from V and 7 bases from J, with 15 bases in between. Germline assignment: CDR1 MNHEY and CDR2 SMNVEV (reference sequence). CDR3 length: 14 residues. CDR3: CASRGAQTGEKLFF. The CDR3 DNA reads as TGTGCCAGCAGAGGGGCACAAACGGGTGAAAAACTGTTTTTT.